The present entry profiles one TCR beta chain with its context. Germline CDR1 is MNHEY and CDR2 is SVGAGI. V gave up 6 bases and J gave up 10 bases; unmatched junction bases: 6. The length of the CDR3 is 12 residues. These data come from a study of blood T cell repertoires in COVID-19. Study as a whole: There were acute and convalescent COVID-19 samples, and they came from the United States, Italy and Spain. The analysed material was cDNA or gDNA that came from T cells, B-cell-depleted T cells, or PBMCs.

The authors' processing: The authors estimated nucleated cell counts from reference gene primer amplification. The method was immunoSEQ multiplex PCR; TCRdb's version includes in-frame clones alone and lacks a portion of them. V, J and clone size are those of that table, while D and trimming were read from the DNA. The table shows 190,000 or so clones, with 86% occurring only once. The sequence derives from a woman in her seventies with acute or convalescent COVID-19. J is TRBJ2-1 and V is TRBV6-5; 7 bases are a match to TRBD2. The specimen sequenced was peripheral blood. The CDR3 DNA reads TGTGCCAGCAGCAAACTAGCGACGGAGCAGTTCTTC. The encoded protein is CASSKLATEQFF.